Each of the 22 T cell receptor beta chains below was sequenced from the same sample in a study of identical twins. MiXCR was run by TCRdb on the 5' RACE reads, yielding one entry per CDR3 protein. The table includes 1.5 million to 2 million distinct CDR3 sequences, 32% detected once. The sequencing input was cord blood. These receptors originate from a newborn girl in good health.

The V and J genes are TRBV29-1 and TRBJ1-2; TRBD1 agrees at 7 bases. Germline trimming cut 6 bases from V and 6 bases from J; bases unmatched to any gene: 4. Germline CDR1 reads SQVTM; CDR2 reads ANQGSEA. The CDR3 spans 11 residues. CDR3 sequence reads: CSVPDRDGYTF. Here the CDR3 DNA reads TGCAGCGTCCCCGACAGGGATGGCTACACCTTC. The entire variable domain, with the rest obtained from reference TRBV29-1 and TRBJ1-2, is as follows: SAVISQKPSRDICQRGTSLTIQCQVDSQVTMMFWYRQQPGQSLTLIATANQGSEATYESGFVIDKFPISRPNLTFSTLTVSNMSPEDSSIYLCSVPDRDGYTFGSGTRLTVV.

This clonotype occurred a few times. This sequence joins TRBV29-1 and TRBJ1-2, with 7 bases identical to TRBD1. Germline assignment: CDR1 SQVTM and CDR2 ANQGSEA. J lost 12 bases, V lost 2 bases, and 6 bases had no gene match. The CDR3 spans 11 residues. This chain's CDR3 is CSVERTGGHTF. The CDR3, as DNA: TGCAGCGTTGAAAGGACAGGAGGCCACACCTTC.

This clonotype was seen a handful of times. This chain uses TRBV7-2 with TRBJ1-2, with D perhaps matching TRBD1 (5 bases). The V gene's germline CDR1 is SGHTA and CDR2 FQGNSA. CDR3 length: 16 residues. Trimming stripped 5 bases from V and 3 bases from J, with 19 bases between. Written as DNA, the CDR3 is TGTGCCAGCAGCGTAGGCTACAGGTCTGAGGACTATGGCTACACCTTC. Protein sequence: CASSVGYRSEDYGYTF.

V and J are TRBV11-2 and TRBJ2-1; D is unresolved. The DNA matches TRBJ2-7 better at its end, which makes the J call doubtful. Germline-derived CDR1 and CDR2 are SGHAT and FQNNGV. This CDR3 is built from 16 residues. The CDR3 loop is CASSLTTRGSYNEQYF. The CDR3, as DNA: TGTGCCAGCAGCTTGACGACTCGAGGCTCCTACAATGAGCAGTACTTC.

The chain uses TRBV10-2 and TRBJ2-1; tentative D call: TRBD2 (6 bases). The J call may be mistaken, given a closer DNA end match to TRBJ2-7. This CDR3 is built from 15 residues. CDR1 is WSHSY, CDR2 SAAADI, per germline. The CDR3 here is CASSESQRAYNEQYF. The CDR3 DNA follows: TGCGCCAGCAGTGAGTCCCAGCGGGCATACAATGAGCAGTACTTC.

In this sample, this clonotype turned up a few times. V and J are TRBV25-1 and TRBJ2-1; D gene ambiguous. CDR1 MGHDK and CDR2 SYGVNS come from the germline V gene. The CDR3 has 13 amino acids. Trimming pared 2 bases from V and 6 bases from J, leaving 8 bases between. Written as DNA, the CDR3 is TGTGCCAGCAGTGAACACGGAATCAATGAGCAGTTCTTC. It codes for CASSEHGINEQFF.

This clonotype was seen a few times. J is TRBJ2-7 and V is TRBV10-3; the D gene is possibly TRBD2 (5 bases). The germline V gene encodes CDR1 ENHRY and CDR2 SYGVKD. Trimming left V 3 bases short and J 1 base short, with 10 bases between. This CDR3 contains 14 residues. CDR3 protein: CAISEGSGSYEQYF. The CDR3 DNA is TGTGCCATCAGTGAAGGAAGCGGATCCTACGAGCAGTACTTC.

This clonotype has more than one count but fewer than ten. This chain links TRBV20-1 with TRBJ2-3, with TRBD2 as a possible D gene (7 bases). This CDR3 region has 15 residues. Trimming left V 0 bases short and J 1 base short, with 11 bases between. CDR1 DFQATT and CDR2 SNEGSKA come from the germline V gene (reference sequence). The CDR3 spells CSARDRGAGTDTQYF. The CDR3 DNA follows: TGCAGTGCTAGAGATCGGGGGGCCGGCACAGATACGCAGTATTTT.

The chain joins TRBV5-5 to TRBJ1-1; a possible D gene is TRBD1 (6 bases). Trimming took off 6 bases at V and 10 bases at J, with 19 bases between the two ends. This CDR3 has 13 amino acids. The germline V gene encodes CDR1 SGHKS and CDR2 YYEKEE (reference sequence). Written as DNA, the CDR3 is TGTGCCAGCAAGGGACAAACACTGGAGAGAGCTTTCTTT. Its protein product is CASKGQTLERAFF.

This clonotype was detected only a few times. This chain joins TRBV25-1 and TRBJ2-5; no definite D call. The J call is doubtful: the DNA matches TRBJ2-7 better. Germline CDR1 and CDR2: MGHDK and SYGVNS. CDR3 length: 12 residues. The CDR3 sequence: CASSVTGCEQYF. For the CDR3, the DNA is TGTGCCAGCAGTGTGACTGGGTGCGAGCAGTACTTC.

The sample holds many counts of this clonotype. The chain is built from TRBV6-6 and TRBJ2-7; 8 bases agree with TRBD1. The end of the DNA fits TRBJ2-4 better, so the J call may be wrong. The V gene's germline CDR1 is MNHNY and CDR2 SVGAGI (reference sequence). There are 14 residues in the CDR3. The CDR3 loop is CASSYHNGQGIQYF. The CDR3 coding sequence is TGTGCCAGCAGTTACCATAACGGACAGGGCATTCAGTACTTC.

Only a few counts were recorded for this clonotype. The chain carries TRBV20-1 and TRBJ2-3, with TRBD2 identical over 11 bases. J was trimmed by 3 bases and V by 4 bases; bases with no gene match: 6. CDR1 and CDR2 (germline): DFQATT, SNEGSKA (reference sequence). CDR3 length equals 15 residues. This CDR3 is CSATLAGGWTDTQYF. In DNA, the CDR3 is TGCAGTGCTACTCTAGCGGGAGGTTGGACAGATACGCAGTATTTT.

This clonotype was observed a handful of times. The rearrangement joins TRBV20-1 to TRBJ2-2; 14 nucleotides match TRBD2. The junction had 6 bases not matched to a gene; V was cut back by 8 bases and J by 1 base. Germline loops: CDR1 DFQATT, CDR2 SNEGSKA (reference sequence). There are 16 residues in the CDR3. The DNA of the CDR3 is TGCAGTTCAAGACTAGCGGGAGGGAGGAACACCGGGGAGCTGTTTTTT. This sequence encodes CSSRLAGGRNTGELFF.

Written as DNA, the CDR3 is TGCAGTGCTATACGCCCTCGGGGGGTGAGCACAGATACGCAGTATTTT. Its translation: CSAIRPRGVSTDTQYF. J is TRBJ2-3 and V is TRBV20-1; 7 bases match TRBD2. The trim removed 4 bases at V and 0 bases at J, leaving 10 bases unmatched. The CDR3 runs 16 residues. Germline CDR1 and CDR2: DFQATT and SNEGSKA (reference sequence).

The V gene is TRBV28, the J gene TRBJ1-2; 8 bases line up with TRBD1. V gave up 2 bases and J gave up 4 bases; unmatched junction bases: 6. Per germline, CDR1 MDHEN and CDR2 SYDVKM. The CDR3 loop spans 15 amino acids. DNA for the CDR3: TGTGCCAGCAGTTTAGATGCAGGGGGCAGCTATGGCTACACCTTC. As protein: CASSLDAGGSYGYTF.

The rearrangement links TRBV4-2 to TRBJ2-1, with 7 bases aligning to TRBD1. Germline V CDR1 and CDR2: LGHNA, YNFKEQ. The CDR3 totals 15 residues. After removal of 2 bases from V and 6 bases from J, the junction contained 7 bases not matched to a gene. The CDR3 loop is CASSQPRGHRNEQFF. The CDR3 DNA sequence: TGTGCCAGCAGCCAACCGAGGGGGCACCGCAATGAGCAGTTCTTC.

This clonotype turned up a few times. Here the CDR3 reads CSASGWDTQYF. CDR3 coding DNA: TGCAGTGCTAGCGGTTGGGATACGCAGTATTTT. The chain couples TRBV20-1 to TRBJ2-3; D unclear. Trimming left V 3 bases short and J 6 bases short, with 7 bases between. CDR1 is DFQATT and CDR2 is SNEGSKA in the germline V gene (reference sequence). The CDR3 contains 11 residues.

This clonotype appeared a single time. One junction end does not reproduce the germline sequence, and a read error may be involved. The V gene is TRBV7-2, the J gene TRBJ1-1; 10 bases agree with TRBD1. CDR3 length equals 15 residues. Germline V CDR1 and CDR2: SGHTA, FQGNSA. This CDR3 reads CAGSFRTGGWTEAFF. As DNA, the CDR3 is TGTGCCGGCAGCTTTCGGACAGGGGGGTGGACTGAAGCTTTCTTT. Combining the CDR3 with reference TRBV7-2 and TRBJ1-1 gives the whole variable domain GAGVSQSPSNKVTEKGKDVELRCDPISGHTALYWYRQSLGQGLEFLIYFQGNSAPDKSGLPSDRFSAERTGGSVSTLTIQRTQQEDSAVYLCAGSFRTGGWTEAFFGQGTRLTVV.

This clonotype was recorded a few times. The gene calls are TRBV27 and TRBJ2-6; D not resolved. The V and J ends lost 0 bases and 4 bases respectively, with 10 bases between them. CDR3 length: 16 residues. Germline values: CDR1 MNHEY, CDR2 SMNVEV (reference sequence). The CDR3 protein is CASSLSSLSGANVLTF. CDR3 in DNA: TGTGCCAGCAGTTTATCGAGCCTCTCCGGGGCCAACGTCCTGACTTTC.

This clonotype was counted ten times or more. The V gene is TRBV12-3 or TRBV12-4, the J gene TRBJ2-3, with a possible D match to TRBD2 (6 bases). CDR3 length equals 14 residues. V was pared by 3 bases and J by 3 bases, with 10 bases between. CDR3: CASSFHGRTDTQYF. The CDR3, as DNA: TGTGCCAGCAGTTTCCACGGGAGAACAGATACGCAGTATTTT.

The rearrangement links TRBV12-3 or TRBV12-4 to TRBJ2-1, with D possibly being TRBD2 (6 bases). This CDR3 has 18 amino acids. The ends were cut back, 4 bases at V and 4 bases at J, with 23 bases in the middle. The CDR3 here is CASSSSPQGLAAYNEQFF. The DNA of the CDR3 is TGTGCCAGCAGTTCCTCACCCCAGGGACTGGCGGCGTACAATGAGCAGTTCTTC.

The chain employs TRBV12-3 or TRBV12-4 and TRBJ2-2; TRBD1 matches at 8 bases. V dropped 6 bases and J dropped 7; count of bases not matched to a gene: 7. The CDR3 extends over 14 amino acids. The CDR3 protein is CASRGTGGVGELFF. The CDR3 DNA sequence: TGTGCCAGCAGAGGGACAGGCGGGGTCGGGGAGCTGTTTTTT.